Listed below are T cell receptor beta chains from one sample, sequenced in a study of monozygotic twins with cystic fibrosis. Repertoires were generated with immunoSEQ multiplex PCR, while TCRdb's copy carries only in-frame clones and drops some. Counted here are approximately 25,000 clones, roughly 90% occurring once; the ten biggest clones make up approximately 0.28%. Sequencing was done on a sample of blood. The receptors here all came from a girl aged 2 to 9 with cystic fibrosis. Both conserved end residues are part of each CDR3. The order of the fields is V gene, clone size, J gene, D gene, CDR3 DNA, CDR3 protein. D genes are given only for firm matches. The size entry is marked missing in some rows and otherwise reads once, few, many or a size class.

V: TRBV18
size: NA
J: TRBJ1-2
D: NA
DNA: TGTGCCAGCTCACCGCCAGCAGGAGATCCTAACTATGGCTACACCTTC
CDR3: CASSPPAGDPNYGYTF

V: TRBV7-9
size: NA
J: TRBJ1-2
D: TRBD1
DNA: TGTGCCAGCAGCTTAATCTATCATGGACAGGAGGACTATGGCTACACCTTC
CDR3: CASSLIYHGQEDYGYTF

V: TRBV9
size: NA
J: TRBJ2-5
D: TRBD2
DNA: TGTGCCAGCAACCGGGGGGGCTTAGAGACCCAGTACTTC
CDR3: CASNRGGLETQYF

V: TRBV7-9
size: NA
J: TRBJ1-1
D: NA
DNA: TGTGCCAGCGGCACGAACTTGAACACTGAAGCTTTCTTT
CDR3: CASGTNLNTEAFF

V: TRBV11-3
size: NA
J: TRBJ2-5
D: TRBD2
DNA: TGTGCCAGCAGCCAAAGAGCGGGGGGCATCCAAGAGACCCAGTACTTC
CDR3: CASSQRAGGIQETQYF

V: TRBV30
size: NA
J: TRBJ2-1
D: NA
DNA: TGTGCCTGGAGTACTACGCGGATTACCTACAATGAGCAGTTCTTC
CDR3: CAWSTTRITYNEQFF

V: TRBV7-2
size: NA
J: TRBJ1-5
D: TRBD1
DNA: TGTGCCAGCAGCGAAACAGGGGGCAGGTTTCAGCCCCAGCATTTT
CDR3: CASSETGGRFQPQHF

V: TRBV4-3
size: NA
J: TRBJ1-2
D: NA
DNA: TGCGCCAGCTCGCGCCGGGAAACCTATGGCTACACCTTC
CDR3: CASSRRETYGYTF

V: TRBV10-3
size: NA
J: TRBJ1-5
D: TRBD1
DNA: TGTGCCACCACGAGGAGACAGGGCCAGCCCCAGCATTTT
CDR3: CATTRRQGQPQHF

V: TRBV6-5
size: NA
J: TRBJ2-2
D: TRBD2
DNA: TGTGCCAGCAGTTATAGTTGGACTAGAGGTACCGGGGAGCTGTTTTTT
CDR3: CASSYSWTRGTGELFF

V: TRBV5-6
size: NA
J: TRBJ1-1
D: NA
DNA: TGTGCCAGCAGCTTGGAGTTTAGGGGAACTGAAGCTTTCTTT
CDR3: CASSLEFRGTEAFF

V: TRBV6-6
size: NA
J: TRBJ1-2
D: NA
DNA: TGTGCCAGCAGTTACCCCGACAGGCTCTATGGCTACACCTTC
CDR3: CASSYPDRLYGYTF

V: TRBV7-9
size: NA
J: TRBJ1-2
D: NA
DNA: TGTGCCAGCAGGGCTGTGGACATCAACTATGGCTACACCTTC
CDR3: CASRAVDINYGYTF

V: TRBV18
size: NA
J: TRBJ1-2
D: NA
DNA: TGTGCCAGCTCACCTCAGGGGAGCGGTGGCTACACCTTC
CDR3: CASSPQGSGGYTF

V: TRBV2
size: NA
J: TRBJ2-3
D: TRBD2
DNA: TGTGCCAGCAGGACCGTACGACTAGCGGGGAGTAGCACAGATACGCAGTATTTT
CDR3: CASRTVRLAGSSTDTQYF

V: TRBV6-5
size: NA
J: TRBJ1-2
D: NA
DNA: TGTGCCAGCTCCGCGGATAACTATGGCTACACCTTC
CDR3: CASSADNYGYTF

V: TRBV5-6
size: NA
J: TRBJ2-3
D: NA
DNA: TGTGCCAGCAGCTTGGTTGATACGCAGTATTTT
CDR3: CASSLVDTQYF

V: TRBV7-9
size: NA
J: TRBJ2-7
D: NA
DNA: TGTGCCAGCAGCCCTCAAGACTCCTACGAGCAGTACTTC
CDR3: CASSPQDSYEQYF

V: TRBV7-2
size: NA
J: TRBJ1-1
D: TRBD1
DNA: TGTGCCAGCAGCTTAACCACGGACAGGGTTAAGCGAACTGAAGCTTTCTTT
CDR3: CASSLTTDRVKRTEAFF

V: TRBV7-9
size: NA
J: TRBJ2-2
D: NA
DNA: TGTGCCAGCAGCTTAGACAACACCGGGGAGCTGTTTTTT
CDR3: CASSLDNTGELFF

V: TRBV7-9
size: NA
J: TRBJ2-5
D: NA
DNA: TGTGCCAGCAGGCCGGGACTCCAAGAGACCCAGTACTTC
CDR3: CASRPGLQETQYF

V: TRBV6-5
size: NA
J: TRBJ2-5
D: TRBD1
DNA: TGTGCCAGCAGTTACCAGGGACAGGGGGCTGAGACCCAGTACTTC
CDR3: CASSYQGQGAETQYF

V: TRBV29-1
size: once
J: TRBJ1-2
D: NA
DNA: TGCAGCGTTGACCCCTACTATGGCTACACCTTC
CDR3: CSVDPYYGYTF

V: TRBV6-5
size: NA
J: TRBJ1-1
D: TRBD1
DNA: TGTGCCAGCAGAACACACAGGGGTGCGGACACTGAAGCTTTCTTT
CDR3: CASRTHRGADTEAFF

V: TRBV7-8
size: NA
J: TRBJ2-5
D: TRBD1
DNA: TGTGCCAGCAGCTTACCCGGGACAGACCAAGAGACCCAGTACTTC
CDR3: CASSLPGTDQETQYF

V: TRBV6-6
size: NA
J: TRBJ1-4
D: TRBD1
DNA: TGTGCCAGCAATTGGGACAGGGTAAATGAAAAACTGTTTTTT
CDR3: CASNWDRVNEKLFF

V: TRBV4-3
size: NA
J: TRBJ1-1
D: TRBD1
DNA: TGCGCCAGCAGCCAAGATCCCGGGACAGGGGGGACTGAAGCTTTCTTT
CDR3: CASSQDPGTGGTEAFF

V: TRBV5-1
size: NA
J: TRBJ2-7
D: TRBD1
DNA: TGCGCCAGCAGCCCGGGACAGACTCTCTACGAGCAGTACTTC
CDR3: CASSPGQTLYEQYF

V: TRBV5-6
size: NA
J: TRBJ1-5
D: NA
DNA: TGTGCCAGCAGCTTGAGGGCAGCCCTAGGGAATCAGCCCCAGCATTTT
CDR3: CASSLRAALGNQPQHF

V: TRBV4-3
size: once
J: TRBJ2-1
D: NA
DNA: TGCGCCAGCAGCCGGGATTCCCAAGGGCTCTACAATGAGCAGTTCTTC
CDR3: CASSRDSQGLYNEQFF

V: TRBV13
size: NA
J: TRBJ1-6
D: NA
DNA: TGTGCCAGCAGCTTAGGGGGGACGGCTGACATTTCACCCCTCCACTTT
CDR3: CASSLGGTADISPLHF

V: TRBV7-8
size: NA
J: TRBJ1-5
D: NA
DNA: TGTGCCAGCAGCTTAGCGACCGGGGGCATTCAGCCCCAGCATTTT
CDR3: CASSLATGGIQPQHF

V: TRBV10-1
size: NA
J: TRBJ1-6
D: NA
DNA: TGCGCCAGCAGTGATCTTGCGGATTCACCCCTCCACTTT
CDR3: CASSDLADSPLHF